This TCR beta chain is drawn from a study of OX40 agonist ivuxolimab in advanced cancers. With regard to the full study: Ivuxolimab was an agonistic, fully human IgG2 monoclonal antibody directed against OX40 (CD134), a costimulatory receptor. Intravenous ivuxolimab was administered to patients every 2 weeks at six dose levels: 0.01, 0.1, 0.3, 1.5, 3 and 10 mg/kg. Among the roughly 50 dose-escalation patients, around 20 had hepatocellular carcinoma, some 15 melanoma, 9 renal cell carcinoma and 9 head and neck cancer. The dose-escalation cohort was around 84% male with a mean age of about 60 years, ranging from roughly 23 to 90. Prior anti-PD-1, anti-PD-L1 or anti-CTLA-4 therapy was permitted, and roughly two fifths of dose-escalation patients had received checkpoint inhibitors. Partial responses occurred in three dose-escalation patients, of whom one had hepatocellular carcinoma and two had cutaneous melanoma. Peripheral TCRbeta sequencing aimed to test whether ivuxolimab altered TCR sequence diversity and caused clonal T-cell expansion. The paper reports the monotherapy dose-escalation portion (N of about 50 patients) of the phase I ivuxolimab trial.

As for this clone: Its antigen is unknown. Within one base of it there is no much larger clone, and no base qualities were kept.

What the study reported, not specific to this receptor: Partial responders in the 0.1-3.0 mg/kg groups had among the lowest normalized peripheral clonal expansion, especially among CD8+ T cells. Antigen specificity was not determined for the clonally expanded peripheral T cells. Clonal expansion of both CD4+ and CD8+ blood T cells was observed from baseline to week 6 at doses 0.1 to 3.0 mg/kg. Low levels of normalized T-cell clonal expansion were also seen in some patients who did not respond. After ivuxolimab, CD8+ T cells had more expanded clones than CD4+ T cells on average.

The trial excluded patients who had a history of autoimmune disease or were on systemic immunosuppression. Peripheral blood for TCR sequencing was drawn from every dose cohort at baseline, at cycle 4 day 1 and at cycle 7 day 1. The samples were taken from a phase I, first-in-human, multicenter, open-label dose-escalation trial of ivuxolimab. Adults with locally advanced or metastatic head and neck squamous cell, hepatocellular, melanoma or renal cell carcinoma were enrolled in the trial. Before TCR sequencing, CD4+ T cells and CD8+ T cells were sorted from peripheral blood as separate populations. To sequence the TCRbeta CDR3 region, genomic DNA was isolated from the sorted cells. The immunoSEQ Assay was used to sequence the TCRbeta CDR3 regions. The table comes from immuneACCESS by way of TCRdb, which keeps in-frame sequences with V and J called. Part of the clones is missing from these tables; in studies checked, under half for an unresolved V gene and the rest for unknown reasons. Counted in this sample were tens of thousands of clones; 85% to 90% of them appeared once. Less than 0.65% of the sample goes to the ten largest clones.

The material sequenced was CD4+ or CD8+ T cells sorted from blood, taken in a trial of the OX40 agonist ivuxolimab. The sequence derives from an adult with an advanced solid tumor such as melanoma, head and neck, liver or kidney cancer.

This receptor carries the CDR3 CASSPLGGMGNEQFF. The DNA reads TGTGCCAGCAGCCCTTTGGGGGGAATGGGCAATGAGCAGTTCTTC. This chain is built from TRBV14 and TRBJ2-1, with TRBD2 as a weak D call on 6 bases. Looking up the germline V gene yields CDR1 SGHDN and CDR2 FVKESK. CDR3 length: 15 amino acids, cysteine to phenylalanine. Of all the DNA, just the CDR3 is kept, 45 bases in frame from base 1. V is clipped by 4 bases and J by 6 bases, and the sequence between their germline boundaries is 16 bases long.